The clone carrying this T cell receptor (beta chain) was seen many times. What it binds is not known. The sample is drawn from a study of spatial heterogeneity in lung cancer. Findings and limits, study-wide: It was found that expanded intratumoral alpha and beta TCR counts tracked tumor mutation counts.

TCRdb reanalysed the 5' RACE reads using MiXCR and keeps one entry per CDR3 protein. The sample has roughly 18,000 distinct CDR3 sequences, around 6% seen once. V lost 1 base, J lost 5 bases, and 5 bases stayed unmatched. From germline, CDR1 is SGDLS and CDR2 YYNGEE. There are 15 residues in the CDR3. Specified time point: sample taken at primary tumor resection. Whole RNA, isolated from tumor, nontumor lung or frozen PBMC, was sequenced without prior sorting. This chain joins TRBV9 and TRBJ2-4; 8 bases line up with TRBD1. The material sequenced was lung tumor tissue, taken at surgery. The clonotype originates from a female donor with early-stage non-small cell lung cancer. The CDR3 DNA sequence: TGTGCCAGCAGCGTAAGTGGACAGGGCGAAAACATTCAGTACTTC. It encodes CASSVSGQGENIQYF.